Following are 23 T cell receptor beta chains from one sample sequenced in a study of T cells after yellow fever vaccination. TCRdb analysed the 5' RACE reads with MiXCR anew, one entry per CDR3 protein. The sample lists nearly 45,000 distinct CDR3 sequences; roughly 7% were seen once. This material consisted of CD8+ T cells not binding an NS4B(214-222) dextramer, sorted from PBMCs, taken 45 days after the yellow fever booster vaccination. The receptors come from a man between 25 and 39 years old who received the YFV17D yellow fever vaccine.

The chain uses TRBV12-3 or TRBV12-4 and TRBJ2-7; 8 bases map to TRBD2. This CDR3 comprises 14 residues. The V segment lost 5 bases and the J segment 2 bases; nucleotides outside the gene matches: 5. CDR3 bases: TGTGCCAGCAGTCCAACACTAGCGGCCTACGAGCAGTACTTC. This sequence encodes CASSPTLAAYEQYF.

J is TRBJ2-5 and V is TRBV7-6; no clear D. The V end was cut by 5 bases, the J end by 1 base, with 17 bases between. CDR3 size: 16 residues. Germline loops: CDR1 SGHVS, CDR2 FNYEAQ. CDR3 DNA: TGTGCCAGCAGCCTGAGCTCGCACCTCCCCCAAGAGACCCAGTACTTC. It codes for CASSLSSHLPQETQYF.

This clonotype was detected only a few times. This rearrangement joins TRBV15 to TRBJ2-7, with TRBD1 matching 11 bases. CDR3 length: 17 residues. Trimming removed 0 bases from V and 1 base from J; junction bases left unmatched: 5. The germline gives CDR1 LNHNV, CDR2 YYDKDF (reference sequence). CDR3 residues: CATSREWGQGGSYEQYF. Here the CDR3 DNA reads TGTGCCACCAGCAGAGAGTGGGGACAGGGGGGGTCCTACGAGCAGTACTTC.

This clonotype occurred a few times. This chain joins TRBV27 and TRBJ2-1; TRBD2 matches 8 bases. CDR3 size: 13 residues. Germline CDR1 is MNHEY and CDR2 is SMNVEV (reference sequence). V trimming: 7 bases; J trimming: 6 bases; junction bases outside the gene matches: 5. The CDR3 protein is CASISGSPNEQFF. The CDR3 DNA sequence: TGTGCCAGCATAAGCGGGAGTCCCAATGAGCAGTTCTTC.

This clonotype appeared many times. V gene TRBV25-1 combines with J gene TRBJ2-1, with D perhaps matching TRBD1 (5 bases). The CDR3 is 12 residues long. Germline loops: CDR1 MGHDK, CDR2 SYGVNS. V lost 4 bases to trimming and J lost 7 bases, with 8 bases between them. CDR3 loop: CASSATANEQFF. CDR3 in DNA: TGTGCCAGCAGTGCGACAGCGAATGAGCAGTTCTTC.

This clonotype came up many times. Here the CDR3 DNA reads TGTGCCAGCAGCTTAGAGTCTGGAAACACCATATATTTT. Its protein is CASSLESGNTIYF. This chain uses TRBV7-9 with TRBJ1-3; D gene uncertain. Germline loops: CDR1 SEHNR, CDR2 FQNEAQ (reference sequence). The V gene lost 1 base and the J gene lost 1 base, with 2 bases spanning the gap. This CDR3 is built from 13 residues.

The gene calls are TRBV20-1 and TRBJ2-4; perhaps TRBD2 as D (5 bases). Germline assignment: CDR1 DFQATT and CDR2 SNEGSKA (reference sequence). V was clipped by 0 bases and J by 3 bases, with 12 bases between them. The CDR3 totals 15 residues. CDR3 protein: CSARDRGSVKNIQYF. As DNA, the CDR3 is TGCAGTGCTAGAGATAGAGGGAGTGTCAAAAACATTCAGTACTTC.

This clonotype was counted ten times or more. This rearrangement joins TRBV9 to TRBJ2-6; D possibly matches TRBD1 or TRBD2 (5 bases each). The CDR3 sequence is 18 residues long. From germline, CDR1 is SGDLS and CDR2 YYNGEE. Trimming stripped 0 bases from V and 0 bases from J, with 13 bases between. The CDR3 sequence: CASSVGWDVHSGANVLTF. The CDR3, as DNA: TGTGCCAGCAGCGTAGGATGGGACGTCCACTCTGGGGCCAACGTCCTGACTTTC.

V and J are TRBV13 and TRBJ2-1, with D possibly being TRBD2 (6 bases). Between the trimmed V and J ends, which lost 0 bases and 11 bases, there was a span of 8 bases. The CDR3 is 12 residues long. Per the germline V gene, CDR1 is PRHDT and CDR2 is FYEKMQ (reference sequence). The CDR3 nucleotides are TGTGCCAGCAGCTTAGGCGGCGGGAAGCAGTTCTTC. It encodes CASSLGGGKQFF.

This clonotype occurred many times. This chain uses TRBV6-2 or TRBV6-3 with TRBJ1-2; no definite D call. Trimming left V 7 bases short and J 5 bases short, with 11 bases between. The germline V gene encodes CDR1 MNHEY and CDR2 SVGEGT. The CDR3 consists of 12 residues. This CDR3 is CASTDGDYGYTF. The CDR3 bases are TGTGCCAGCACCGACGGAGATTATGGCTACACCTTC.

In its sample, this clonotype was seen many times. The chain has TRBV10-2 and TRBJ1-2; TRBD1 agrees at 7 bases. CDR3 length: 15 residues. V shed 2 bases and J 4 bases; nucleotides not matched to a gene: 7. CDR1 and CDR2 (germline): WSHSY, SAAADI. CDR3 amino acids: CASSETRGYVYGYTF. Here the CDR3 DNA reads TGCGCCAGCAGTGAGACCAGGGGGTATGTCTATGGCTACACCTTC.

This clonotype was detected a few times. The chain couples TRBV24-1 to TRBJ2-3; no clear D gene. The CDR3 covers 14 residues. Trimming took off 4 bases at V and 2 bases at J, with 9 bases between the two ends. Germline-derived CDR1 and CDR2 are KGHDR and SFDVKD. The CDR3 is CATSDRVYTDTQYF. CDR3 DNA sequence: TGTGCCACCAGTGACCGAGTGTACACAGATACGCAGTATTTT.

This clonotype was counted at least ten times. This chain joins TRBV5-6 and TRBJ2-1; a possible D gene is TRBD2 (6 bases). Germline V gene lookup returns CDR1 SGHDT and CDR2 YYEEEE. Trimming shortened V by 6 bases and J by 4 bases, and 20 bases separated the two germline ends. CDR3 size: 16 residues. As DNA, the CDR3 is TGTGCCAGCAATCCCTTAATTGGCGGGACTTACAATGAGCAGTTCTTC. Amino acids: CASNPLIGGTYNEQFF.

This clonotype occurred many times. The chain combines TRBV20-1 with TRBJ2-1, with D possibly being TRBD1 (6 bases). Germline V gives CDR1 DFQATT, CDR2 SNEGSKA (reference sequence). V was shortened by 0 bases and J by 7 bases, with 13 bases between the two germline ends. This CDR3 has 14 residues. The CDR3 coding sequence is TGCAGTGCTAGAGATCAGGGGCGGGCAAATGAGCAGTTCTTC. It is translated as CSARDQGRANEQFF.

This clonotype was seen ten or more times. This sequence joins TRBV5-5 and TRBJ2-7; TRBD1 or TRBD2 may be the D gene (5 bases each). CDR3 length equals 13 residues. Germline values: CDR1 SGHKS, CDR2 YYEKEE (reference sequence). Deletions cut 3 bases from V and 3 bases from J, with 10 bases between. This CDR3 is CASSWGKGYEQYF. The CDR3 DNA follows: TGTGCCAGCAGCTGGGGGAAGGGCTACGAGCAGTACTTC.

This clonotype was detected many times. The chain links TRBV30 to TRBJ2-1; TRBD2 might be the D (6 bases). This CDR3 is 13 amino acids long. Germline V gene data show CDR1 as GTSNPN and CDR2 as SVGIG (reference sequence). V lost 3 bases and J lost 8, with 14 bases in between. Here the CDR3 DNA reads TGTGCCTGGAGGTCCGGGGGATTCTATGAGCAGTTCTTC. Residues: CAWRSGGFYEQFF. The variable domain in full, completed from reference TRBV30 and TRBJ2-1, reads SQTIHQWPATLVQPVGSPLSLECTVEGTSNPNLYWYRQAAGRGLQLLFYSVGIGQISSEVPQNLSASRPQDRQFILSSKKLLLSDSGFYLCAWRSGGFYEQFFGPGTRLTVL.

This clonotype was seen many times. The chain employs TRBV9 and TRBJ1-2, with a possible D match to TRBD1 (6 bases). Looked up from germline, CDR1 is SGDLS and CDR2 is YYNGEE. Deletions cut 4 bases from V and 2 bases from J, with 12 bases between. The CDR3 runs 14 residues. The CDR3 region has the DNA TGTGCCAGCAGCCTCCTAGGGACAAACTATGGCTACACCTTC. This encodes CASSLLGTNYGYTF.

This clonotype was seen at least ten times. The chain carries TRBV20-1 and TRBJ1-2; 8 positions match TRBD1. Germline CDR1 is DFQATT and CDR2 is SNEGSKA (reference sequence). This CDR3 is 14 amino acids long. The trim removed 2 bases at V and 5 bases at J, leaving 7 bases unmatched. As DNA, the CDR3 is TGCAGTGCTAGATTAACGACAGGGGATTATGGCTACACCTTC. It is translated as CSARLTTGDYGYTF.

The rearrangement joins TRBV4-3 to TRBJ1-6; 9 bases are a match to TRBD1. The V and J ends lost 0 bases and 7 bases, in that order; junction bases with no gene match: 4. Per germline, CDR1 LGHNA and CDR2 YSLEER. The length of the CDR3 is 16 residues. The CDR3 nucleotides are TGCGCCAGCAGCCAAGAGATCACAGGGGGCAATTCACCCCTCCACTTT. Translation: CASSQEITGGNSPLHF.

This clonotype was counted a few times. The V gene is TRBV15, the J gene TRBJ2-2, with 9 bases that match TRBD1. Unmatched junction bases numbered 3, after V lost 7 bases and J lost 0 bases. This CDR3 is 15 amino acids long. Germline V gene data show CDR1 as LNHNV and CDR2 as YYDKDF (reference sequence). DNA for the CDR3: TGTGCCACCAAGAGGACAGGGGCGAACACCGGGGAGCTGTTTTTT. Its translation is CATKRTGANTGELFF.

This clonotype was counted ten times or more. The chain uses TRBV25-1 and TRBJ2-3; 14 bases match TRBD2. CDR3 length equals 17 residues. The V gene's germline CDR1 is MGHDK and CDR2 SYGVNS. V shed 1 base and J 2 bases; nucleotides not matched to a gene: 2. CDR3 nucleotide sequence: TGTGCCAGCAGTGAATTGGGACTAGCGGGAGACACAGATACGCAGTATTTT. As protein: CASSELGLAGDTDTQYF.

This clonotype has a handful of counts. The chain couples TRBV18 to TRBJ1-5, with D unclear. Germline CDR1 and CDR2: KGHSH and LQKENI. The CDR3 has 16 residues. V lost 3 bases and J lost 0, with 12 bases in between. The chain's CDR3 is CASSPDEGYSNQPQHF. DNA of the CDR3: TGTGCCAGCTCACCCGACGAAGGGTATAGCAATCAGCCCCAGCATTTT.

This clonotype was recorded at least ten times. This chain joins TRBV20-1 and TRBJ2-5; TRBD2 aligns across 7 bases. Germline values: CDR1 DFQATT, CDR2 SNEGSKA (reference sequence). This CDR3 has 15 residues. With V trimmed by 2 bases and J by 6 bases, 12 bases remained unmatched. CDR3 nucleotides: TGCAGTGCTAGAATAGTTGGACTAGAGAAAAAGACCCAGTACTTC. Translation gives CSARIVGLEKKTQYF.